This TCR beta chain appears in the sequencing data of a study of blood T cell repertoires in COVID-19. Background on the study: Spain, Italy and the United States supplied samples that represented acute and convalescent COVID-19.

Clones were sequenced by immunoSEQ multiplex PCR, and TCRdb holds only the in-frame ones, with some missing. Among around 150,000 clones listed, under 85% were seen once. Germline V CDR1 and CDR2: SGHTA, FQGNSA. V was clipped by 8 bases and J by 5 bases, with 19 bases between them. The CDR3 loop spans 14 amino acids. The chain uses TRBV7-2 and TRBJ2-7, with D possibly being TRBD2 (6 bases). This TCR was recovered from an older man with acute or convalescent COVID-19. The sample comprised peripheral blood. CDR3 in amino acids: CASRSGAVKHEQYF. CDR3 coding DNA: TGTGCCAGCCGTTCGGGAGCCGTAAAGCACGAGCAGTACTTC.